One and the same sample provided the 21 T cell receptor beta chains below, sequenced in a study of shared clonotypes between healthy human individuals. Assay: immunoSEQ multiplex PCR; the TCRdb copy retains only in-frame clones and omits some. The repertoire holds over 1.4 million clones, around 97% seen once, with 1.2% in the top ten. Sequencing was done on a sample of naive CD4+ T cells sorted from blood. Subset in this sample: CD45RA+ positively selected. The receptors here all came from a man aged 30 to 45 in good health.

This chain joins TRBV6-6 and TRBJ1-2; possibly TRBD1 for D (5 bases). The CDR3 is 15 amino acids. Germline V lookup: CDR1 MNHNY, CDR2 SVGAGI (reference sequence). Between the trimmed V and J ends, which lost 10 bases and 6 bases, there was a span of 24 bases. CDR3 nucleotides: TGTGCCACCCTACCCCTGACAGTCGGGATAAATGGCTACACCTTC. This translates into CATLPLTVGINGYTF.

On this clone: The same CDR3 arises from other DNA sequences in this sample as well. This chain links TRBV6-6 with TRBJ2-1, with 7 bases matching TRBD2. This CDR3 has 15 residues. J lost 4 bases, V lost 3 bases, and 6 bases had no gene match. CDR1 and CDR2 (germline): MNHNY, SVGAGI (reference sequence). CDR3 DNA sequence: TGTGCCAGCAGTTATCGCCTAGCGGAATACAATGAGCAGTTCTTC. Translation gives CASSYRLAEYNEQFF.

V is TRBV18 and J is TRBJ2-5; D remains unclear. Germline CDR1 and CDR2: KGHSH and LQKENI. V was cut by 0 bases and J by 3 bases, with 5 bases left in between. The CDR3 consists of 13 residues. As DNA, the CDR3 is TGTGCCAGCTCACCACCGCTAAAAGAGACCCAGTACTTC. It encodes CASSPPLKETQYF.

This chain links TRBV5-6 with TRBJ2-3; D is ambiguous. Germline V CDR1 and CDR2: SGHDT, YYEEEE. The CDR3 consists of 13 residues. V gave up 3 bases and J gave up 1 base, with 6 bases separating them. The CDR3 spells CASSSDGTDTQYF. The CDR3 DNA is TGTGCCAGCAGCTCGGACGGCACAGATACGCAGTATTTT.

J is TRBJ1-1 and V is TRBV2, with no clear D. The germline V gene encodes CDR1 SNHLY and CDR2 FYNNEI. The CDR3 is made up of 14 amino acids. The V and J ends lost 7 bases and 2 bases respectively, with 14 bases between them. The CDR3 DNA follows: TGTGCCAGCACCTCCCGGGTGGATAACACTGAAGCTTTCTTT. Translating gives CASTSRVDNTEAFF.

The CDR3 region is CASSFRGGLTDTQYF. For the CDR3, the DNA is TGCGCCAGCAGCTTCAGAGGGGGTCTCACAGATACGCAGTATTTT. The rearrangement joins TRBV5-1 to TRBJ2-3; possibly TRBD1 for D (6 bases). This CDR3 has 15 amino acids. V dropped 2 bases and J dropped 2 bases, with 12 bases sitting between them. The V gene's germline CDR1 is SGHRS and CDR2 YFSETQ.

Here the CDR3 reads CASSQDPPGNEQFF. For the CDR3, the DNA is TGTGCCAGCAGCCAAGACCCCCCGGGCAATGAGCAGTTCTTC. V is TRBV4-2 and J is TRBJ2-1; D gene ambiguous. Germline V gene data show CDR1 as LGHNA and CDR2 as YNFKEQ. V shed 0 bases and J shed 6 bases, with 9 bases lying between them. The CDR3 covers 14 residues.

This chain links TRBV10-2 with TRBJ1-5; 7 nucleotides align to TRBD1. Germline V gene lookup returns CDR1 WSHSY and CDR2 SAAADI. This CDR3 contains 13 residues. V gave up 9 bases and J gave up 3 bases; unmatched junction bases: 5. CDR3: CASMDRFNQPQHF. CDR3 DNA sequence: TGCGCCAGTATGGACAGGTTCAATCAGCCCCAGCATTTT.

Remarks on this clone: Other DNA sequences in the same sample also yield this CDR3. The chain carries TRBV5-6 and TRBJ2-7; D is unresolved. V was trimmed by 0 bases and J by 6 bases, leaving 4 bases between them. From germline, CDR1 is SGHDT and CDR2 YYEEEE. This CDR3 comprises 11 residues. CDR3 loop: CASSLGGEQYF. CDR3 coding DNA: TGTGCCAGCAGCTTGGGGGGCGAGCAGTACTTC.

As to this clone: Other DNA sequences in the sample encode the same CDR3. The V call is TRBV7-8, the J call TRBJ1-1; no definite D call. V lost 1 base and J lost 4, with 4 bases in between. The germline V gene has CDR1 SGHVS and CDR2 FQNEAQ. CDR3 length equals 12 residues. Here the CDR3 reads CASSLDSTEAFF. CDR3 DNA: TGTGCCAGCAGCTTAGATAGCACTGAAGCTTTCTTT.

V gene TRBV28 combines with J gene TRBJ2-7, with D unclear. Germline V lookup: CDR1 MDHEN, CDR2 SYDVKM. V shed 3 bases and J shed 2 bases, with 5 bases lying between them. CDR3 length: 12 residues. DNA for the CDR3: TGTGCCAGCAGTTTCCAAGCCTACGAGCAGTACTTC. This gives the protein CASSFQAYEQYF.

This chain uses TRBV5-1 with TRBJ2-6, with D uncertain. V gave up 6 bases and J gave up 1 base, with 14 bases separating them. The CDR3 sequence is 16 residues long. Germline loops: CDR1 SGHRS, CDR2 YFSETQ. CDR3 sequence reads: CASTLAGGSGANVLTF. The CDR3 coding sequence is TGCGCCAGCACGCTTGCCGGCGGATCTGGGGCCAACGTCCTGACTTTC.

This clone was counted once. The rearrangement links TRBV11-2 to TRBJ1-2; D possibly corresponds to TRBD1 (5 bases). The length of the CDR3 is 12 residues. The germline CDR1 and CDR2 sequences are SGHAT and FQNNGV. Trimming removed 5 bases from V and 11 bases from J, with 15 bases in between. CDR3 amino acids: CASSTGWAGYTF. CDR3 DNA sequence: TGTGCCAGCAGCACGGGCTGGGCAGGGTACACCTTC.

The chain joins TRBV5-8 to TRBJ2-2, with D perhaps TRBD2 (6 bases). The CDR3 length is 15 residues. Trimming took off 0 bases at V and 7 bases at J, with 13 bases between the two ends. Per the germline V gene, CDR1 is SGHTS and CDR2 is YDEGEE. The CDR3 DNA sequence: TGTGCCAGCAGCTTGGGATATCACGGGGGCGGGGAGCTGTTTTTT. Its protein product is CASSLGYHGGGELFF.

This rearrangement joins TRBV6-1 to TRBJ1-2, with D hard to call. CDR1 and CDR2 from the germline V gene are MNHNS and SASEGT. The CDR3 has 14 residues. The V gene lost 2 bases and the J gene lost 3 bases, with 10 bases spanning the gap. CDR3 residues: CASSEFRRYYGYTF. Here the CDR3 DNA reads TGTGCCAGCAGTGAATTTAGGCGCTACTATGGCTACACCTTC.

V gene TRBV27 combines with J gene TRBJ1-1; D is perhaps TRBD1 (6 bases). This CDR3 contains 13 residues. CDR1 is MNHEY, CDR2 SMNVEV, per germline (reference sequence). V lost 2 bases, J lost 4 bases, and 8 bases lay in between. The CDR3 loop is CASSLAGATEAFF. The CDR3 DNA reads as TGTGCCAGCAGTTTAGCGGGGGCCACTGAAGCTTTCTTT.

The rearrangement joins TRBV5-1 to TRBJ2-1; D gene ambiguous. Germline V gives CDR1 SGHRS, CDR2 YFSETQ. CDR3 length: 14 residues. Trimming cost V 0 bases and J 9 bases, with 13 bases left between them. CDR3: CASSLACETCEQFF. CDR3 DNA: TGCGCCAGCAGCTTGGCTTGTGAGACTTGTGAGCAGTTCTTC.

The chain links TRBV27 to TRBJ2-3; possible D gene TRBD2, 6 bases. Germline V gene lookup returns CDR1 MNHEY and CDR2 SMNVEV (reference sequence). The CDR3 length is 16 residues. V dropped 1 base and J dropped 4 bases, with 15 bases sitting between them. The CDR3 DNA follows: TGTGCCAGCAGTTTATTCCTAGCGACGGGGTCAGATACGCAGTATTTT. Amino acid sequence: CASSLFLATGSDTQYF.

The chain combines TRBV27 with TRBJ2-1; 9 bases are shared with TRBD2. The ends lost 6 bases at V and 7 bases at J; junction bases unmatched: 16. CDR1 is MNHEY, CDR2 SMNVEV, per germline (reference sequence). This CDR3 region has 17 residues. The CDR3 sequence is CASSTPGFGTSRNEQFF. CDR3 nucleotides: TGTGCCAGCAGCACCCCGGGGTTCGGGACTAGCAGAAATGAGCAGTTCTTC.

This chain connects TRBV4-1 to TRBJ2-5; a possible D gene is TRBD1 (5 bases). This CDR3 comprises 18 residues. V lost 4 bases and J lost 4, with 25 bases in between. The germline gives CDR1 MGHRA, CDR2 YSYEKL. DNA of the CDR3: TGCGCCAGCAGCCGAGACGGACCAACGGTGACAGCAGGAGAGACCCAGTACTTC. Translated: CASSRDGPTVTAGETQYF.

The sample holds one count of this clone. The V call is TRBV10-1, the J call TRBJ2-7; possible D gene TRBD2, 6 bases. The V gene lost 4 bases and the J gene lost 2 bases, with 12 bases spanning the gap. This CDR3 has 14 residues. The germline V gene has CDR1 WNHNN and CDR2 SYGVQD (reference sequence). The CDR3 is CASSGGDGAYEQYF. CDR3 nucleotides: TGCGCCAGCAGTGGGGGGGACGGCGCCTACGAGCAGTACTTC.